This T cell receptor beta chain originates from a study of blood T cell repertoires in COVID-19. Whole-study context: Samples representing acute and convalescent COVID-19 were sourced from the United States, Italy and Spain. Sample material is recorded as cDNA or gDNA derived from T cells, B-cell-depleted T cells, or PBMCs.

The germline V gene encodes CDR1 SNHLY and CDR2 FYNNEI. The CDR3 consists of 13 residues. The V gene lost 6 bases and the J gene lost 2 bases, with 11 bases spanning the gap. Produced via immunoSEQ multiplex PCR; TCRdb's table is partial and in-frame only. The table has 200,000 to 300,000 clones, roughly nine tenths seen once; the top ten hold under 4%. The rearrangement uses TRBV2 and TRBJ2-7, with D unclear. The TCR sequence derives from a man younger than 35 with active or convalescent COVID-19. Sequenced: peripheral blood. Here the CDR3 DNA reads TGTGCCAGCAGATCGGCCGGAGCCTACGAGCAGTACTTC. Translating gives CASRSAGAYEQYF.